The clone carrying this TCR beta chain was seen a single time. Antigen: not known. Measured with immunoSEQ multiplex PCR; TCRdb has only the in-frame clones, and not every one. The repertoire holds roughly 120,000 clones, with around 96% as singletons. CDR3 length: 17 amino acids. V shed 3 bases, J shed 3 bases, and the junction held 6 bases outside the gene matches. The germline gives CDR1 MNHEY, CDR2 SMNVEV (reference sequence). The data derive from a study of human thymus T cells. In corrective heart surgery, resections were taken, and these provided the thymus tissue. Corrective surgery for congenital heart defects was being performed on the healthy Finnish infants who were the donors. Study-level findings and limits: The authors found apparently biased V and J gene usage in thymic and blood repertoires.

This receptor was obtained from a boy in the first two years of life with a congenital heart defect but otherwise immunologically healthy. The V call is TRBV27, the J call TRBJ2-5; 14 bases align to TRBD2. Specimen: thymus tissue. The CDR3 spells CASSFKGTSGGKETQYF. The CDR3 DNA reads TGTGCCAGCAGTTTCAAGGGGACTAGCGGGGGTAAAGAGACCCAGTACTTC.